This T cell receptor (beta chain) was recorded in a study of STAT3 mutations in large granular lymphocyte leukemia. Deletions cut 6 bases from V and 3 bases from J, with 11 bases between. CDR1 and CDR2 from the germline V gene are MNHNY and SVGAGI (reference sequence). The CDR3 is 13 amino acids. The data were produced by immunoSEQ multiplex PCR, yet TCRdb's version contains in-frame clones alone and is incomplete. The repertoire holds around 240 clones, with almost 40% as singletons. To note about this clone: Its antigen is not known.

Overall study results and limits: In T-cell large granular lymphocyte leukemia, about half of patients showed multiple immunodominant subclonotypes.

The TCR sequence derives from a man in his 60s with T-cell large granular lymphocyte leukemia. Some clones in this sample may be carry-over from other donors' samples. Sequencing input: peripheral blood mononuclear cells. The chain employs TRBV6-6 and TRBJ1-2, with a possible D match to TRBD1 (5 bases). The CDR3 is CASRPQGYYGYTF. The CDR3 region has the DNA TGTGCCAGCAGACCCCAGGGTTACTATGGCTACACCTTC.